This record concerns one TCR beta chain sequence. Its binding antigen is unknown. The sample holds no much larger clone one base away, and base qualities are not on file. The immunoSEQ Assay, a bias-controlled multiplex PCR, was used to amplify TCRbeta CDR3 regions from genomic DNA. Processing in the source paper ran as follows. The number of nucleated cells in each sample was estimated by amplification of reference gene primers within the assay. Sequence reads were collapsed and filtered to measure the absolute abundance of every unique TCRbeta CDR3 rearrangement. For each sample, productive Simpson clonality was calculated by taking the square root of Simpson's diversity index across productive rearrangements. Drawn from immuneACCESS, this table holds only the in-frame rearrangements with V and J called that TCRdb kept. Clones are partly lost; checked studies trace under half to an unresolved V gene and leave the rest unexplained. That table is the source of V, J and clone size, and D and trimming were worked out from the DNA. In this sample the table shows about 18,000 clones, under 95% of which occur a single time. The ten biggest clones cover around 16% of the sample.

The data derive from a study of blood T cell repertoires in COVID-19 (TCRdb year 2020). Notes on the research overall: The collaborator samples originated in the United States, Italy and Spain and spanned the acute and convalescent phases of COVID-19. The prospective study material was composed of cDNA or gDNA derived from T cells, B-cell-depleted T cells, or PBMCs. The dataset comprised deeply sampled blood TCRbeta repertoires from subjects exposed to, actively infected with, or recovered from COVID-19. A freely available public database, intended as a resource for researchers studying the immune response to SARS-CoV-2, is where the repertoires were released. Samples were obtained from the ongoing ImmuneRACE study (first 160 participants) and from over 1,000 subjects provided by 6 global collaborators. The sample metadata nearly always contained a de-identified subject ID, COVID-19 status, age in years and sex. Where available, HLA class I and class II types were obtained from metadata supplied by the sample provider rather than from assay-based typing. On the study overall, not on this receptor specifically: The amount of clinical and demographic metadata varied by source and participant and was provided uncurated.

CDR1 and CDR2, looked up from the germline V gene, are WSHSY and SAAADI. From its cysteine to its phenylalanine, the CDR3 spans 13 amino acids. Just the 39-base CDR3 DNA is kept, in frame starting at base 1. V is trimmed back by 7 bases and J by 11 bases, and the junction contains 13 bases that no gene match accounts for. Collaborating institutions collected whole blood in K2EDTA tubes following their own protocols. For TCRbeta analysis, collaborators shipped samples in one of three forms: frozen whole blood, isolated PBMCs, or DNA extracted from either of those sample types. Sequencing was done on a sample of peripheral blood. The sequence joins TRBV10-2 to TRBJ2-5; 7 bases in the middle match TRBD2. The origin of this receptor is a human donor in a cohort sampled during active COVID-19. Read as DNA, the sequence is TGCGCCAGCAAGATTGCGGGGGAGGGCATACAGTACTTC. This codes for CASKIAGEGIQYF.